The 15 T cell receptor beta chains given below trace back to one sample, sequenced in a study of T cells after yellow fever vaccination. TCRdb reprocessed the 5' RACE reads with MiXCR, giving one entry per CDR3 protein. The sample shows more than 300,000 distinct CDR3 sequences, around 11% of them seen only once. Here the sequenced sample was CD4+ T cells sorted from PBMCs, taken 45 days after the yellow fever booster vaccination. The origin of the receptors is a man aged 18 to 29 who received the YFV17D yellow fever vaccine.

A few counts support this clonotype. The V gene is TRBV5-1, the J gene TRBJ1-2, with D tentatively TRBD1 (5 bases). The germline V and J ends were trimmed by 0 bases and 0 bases, with 9 bases remaining between them. Germline V gene sequence: CDR1 SGHRS, CDR2 YFSETQ. The CDR3 loop spans 15 amino acids. CDR3 residues: CASSLDRTPNYGYTF. DNA for the CDR3: TGCGCCAGCAGCTTGGACAGGACACCTAACTATGGCTACACCTTC.

As to this clonotype: Since a much larger clone is just one base distant, this may be a read error. V is TRBV22-1 and J is TRBJ2-3. TRBV22-1 is reported as a pseudogene. This CDR3 contains 11 residues. The CDR3 sequence: CASSAQATQYF. The CDR3 DNA follows: TGTGCCAGTTCGGCGCAAGCTACGCAGTATTTT.

This clonotype was detected ten times or more. The V and J genes are TRBV7-2 and TRBJ2-3, with D perhaps matching TRBD1 (5 bases). This CDR3 contains 13 residues. Trimming removed 5 bases from V and 7 bases from J, with 13 bases in between. Germline V lookup: CDR1 SGHTA, CDR2 FQGNSA. The CDR3 protein is CASSREQGNTQYF. For the CDR3, the DNA is TGTGCCAGCAGCCGAGAGCAGGGAAATACGCAGTATTTT.

This clonotype was counted ten times or more. This chain connects TRBV7-3 to TRBJ1-2; possibly TRBD1 for D (6 bases). The CDR3 length is 16 residues. V lost 1 base and J lost 3, with 15 bases in between. Germline V gives CDR1 SGHTA, CDR2 FQGTGA. The CDR3 coding sequence is TGTGCCAGCAGCTTAAAAGGAGGGGGTGATTACTATGGCTACACCTTC. Its translation is CASSLKGGGDYYGYTF.

This clonotype was detected ten times or more. The V and J genes are TRBV5-6 and TRBJ2-7; tentative D call: TRBD2 (6 bases). V lost 0 bases to trimming and J lost 3 bases, with 13 bases between them. Germline CDR1 SGHDT, CDR2 YYEEEE. This CDR3 has 15 amino acids. This CDR3 reads CASSLVRAGNYEQYF. The CDR3 region has the DNA TGTGCCAGCAGCTTGGTGCGTGCGGGGAACTACGAGCAGTACTTC.

This clonotype has a handful of counts. The chain carries TRBV15 and TRBJ1-2; no definite D call. Trimming removed 0 bases from V and 14 bases from J, with 13 bases in between. Germline CDR1 is LNHNV and CDR2 is YYDKDF (reference sequence). This CDR3 has 12 residues. The CDR3 DNA is TGTGCCACCAGCAGAGATAACGGAAATAGGACCTTC. Translating gives CATSRDNGNRTF.

This clonotype was picked up a small number of times. The rearrangement joins TRBV6-1 to TRBJ2-7; TRBD1 or TRBD2 may be the D gene (6 bases each). CDR1 and CDR2 (germline): MNHNS, SASEGT. V lost 7 bases, J lost 0 bases, and 13 bases lay in between. CDR3 length: 14 amino acids. CDR3 coding DNA: TGTGCCAGCATCCCCGGGGGCTACTCCTACGAGCAGTACTTC. Its translation is CASIPGGYSYEQYF.

This clonotype has ten or more counts. V usage is TRBV19 and J usage is TRBJ2-5; D possibly corresponds to TRBD1 (6 bases). V gave up 2 bases and J gave up 6 bases, with 16 bases separating them. CDR3 length: 15 residues. Germline CDR1 LNHDA, CDR2 SQIVND (reference sequence). The CDR3 DNA is TGTGCCAGTAGTATACCGGGGCAGGGGCGAAAGACCCAGTACTTC. The encoded protein is CASSIPGQGRKTQYF.

This rearrangement joins TRBV18 to TRBJ2-5; TRBD2 agrees at 11 bases. The ends lost 4 bases at V and 5 bases at J; junction bases unmatched: 3. Germline V lookup: CDR1 KGHSH, CDR2 LQKENI. The CDR3 has 14 amino acids. The CDR3: CASSQLAGGETQYF. CDR3 sequence (DNA): TGTGCCAGCTCACAGCTAGCGGGGGGCGAGACCCAGTACTTC.

V is TRBV7-2 and J is TRBJ1-5; possibly TRBD1 for D (5 bases). The CDR3 loop spans 15 amino acids. The V gene's germline CDR1 is SGHTA and CDR2 FQGNSA. V was trimmed by 5 bases and J by 2 bases, leaving 13 bases between them. The CDR3 DNA sequence: TGTGCCAGCAGCGCACCAGGGTGGGGCAATCAGCCCCAGCATTTT. Encoded protein: CASSAPGWGNQPQHF.

There are a few counts of this clonotype. The chain couples TRBV11-2 to TRBJ2-3, with D perhaps matching TRBD2 (6 bases). Trimming cost V 6 bases and J 2 bases, with 15 bases left between them. The length of the CDR3 is 15 residues. Germline CDR1 reads SGHAT; CDR2 reads FQNNGV. The CDR3 loop reads CASSPKAGNTDTQYF. CDR3 nucleotides: TGTGCCAGCAGTCCTAAGGCGGGGAACACAGATACGCAGTATTTT.

This clonotype occurred a few times. V and J are TRBV21-1 and TRBJ1-4; the DNA was not compared with TRBD1, the D call given in the table. TRBV21-1 is an annotated pseudogene. There are 17 residues in the CDR3. This chain's CDR3 is CASSLPGRGVGGEKLFF. The CDR3 nucleotides are TGTGCCAGCAGCCTCCCGGGTAGGGGCGTGGGTGGTGAAAAACTGTTTTTT.

This clonotype was seen a handful of times. The chain joins TRBV4-1 to TRBJ2-3, with 7 bases fitting TRBD2. The V gene end was trimmed by 6 bases and the J gene end by 2 bases; junction bases not matched to a gene: 8. The germline gives CDR1 MGHRA, CDR2 YSYEKL. The CDR3 consists of 15 residues. The CDR3 is CASSRMGGTTDTQYF. The CDR3 DNA sequence: TGCGCCAGCAGTCGAATGGGAGGGACCACAGATACGCAGTATTTT.

In this sample, this clonotype turned up many times. This rearrangement joins TRBV6-2 or TRBV6-3 to TRBJ2-1; 10 bases fit TRBD1. The CDR3 spans 14 residues. V was clipped by 6 bases and J by 9 bases; unmatched bases: 8. Germline loops: CDR1 MNHEY, CDR2 SVGEGT. Here the CDR3 DNA reads TGTGCCAGCAGCTCACGACAGGGGGCGAGTGAGCAGTTCTTC. Its translation is CASSSRQGASEQFF.

The J gene is TRBJ1-1, the V gene TRBV29-1; TRBD1 might be the D (5 bases). CDR3 length: 13 amino acids. Germline CDR1 is SQVTM and CDR2 is ANQGSEA. Deletions cut 6 bases from V and 5 bases from J, with 16 bases between. CDR3 DNA sequence: TGCAGCGTAGCTACCCGGGGGGGAACTGAAGCTTTCTTT. This encodes CSVATRGGTEAFF.